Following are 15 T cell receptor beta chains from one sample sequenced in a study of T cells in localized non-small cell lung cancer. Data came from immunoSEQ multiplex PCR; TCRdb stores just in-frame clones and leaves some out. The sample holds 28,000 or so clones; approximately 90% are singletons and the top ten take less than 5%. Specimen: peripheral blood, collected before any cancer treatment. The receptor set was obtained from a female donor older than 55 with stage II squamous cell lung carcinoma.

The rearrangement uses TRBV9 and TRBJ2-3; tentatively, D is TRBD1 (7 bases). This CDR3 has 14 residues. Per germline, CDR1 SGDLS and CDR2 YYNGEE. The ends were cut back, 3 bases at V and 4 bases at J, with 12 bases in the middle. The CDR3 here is CASSAGGGPDTQYF. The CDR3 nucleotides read TGTGCCAGCAGCGCAGGGGGAGGCCCAGATACGCAGTATTTT.

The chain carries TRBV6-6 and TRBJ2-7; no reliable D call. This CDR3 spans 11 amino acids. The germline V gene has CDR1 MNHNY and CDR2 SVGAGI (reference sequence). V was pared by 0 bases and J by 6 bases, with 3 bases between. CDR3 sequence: CASSYSSEQYF. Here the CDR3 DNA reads TGTGCCAGCAGTTACTCGTCCGAGCAGTACTTC.

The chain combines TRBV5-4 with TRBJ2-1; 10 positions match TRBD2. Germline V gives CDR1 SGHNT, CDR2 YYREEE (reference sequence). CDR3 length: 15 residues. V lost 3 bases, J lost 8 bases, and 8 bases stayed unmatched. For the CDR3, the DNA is TGTGCCAGCAGCTATACTAGCGGGGCCTCGGATGAGCAGTTCTTC. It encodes CASSYTSGASDEQFF.

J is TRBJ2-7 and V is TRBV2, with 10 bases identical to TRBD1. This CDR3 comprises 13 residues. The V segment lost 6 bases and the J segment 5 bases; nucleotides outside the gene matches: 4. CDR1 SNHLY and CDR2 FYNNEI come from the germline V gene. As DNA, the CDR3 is TGTGCCAGCAGGGAGACAGGGGGCCACGAGCAGTACTTC. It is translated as CASRETGGHEQYF.

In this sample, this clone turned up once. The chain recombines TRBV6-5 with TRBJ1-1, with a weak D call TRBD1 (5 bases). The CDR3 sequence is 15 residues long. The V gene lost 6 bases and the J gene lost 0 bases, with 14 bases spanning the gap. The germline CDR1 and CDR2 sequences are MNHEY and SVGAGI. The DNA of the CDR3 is TGTGCCAGCAGCCCTATGGGGCGCGTGAACACTGAAGCTTTCTTT. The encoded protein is CASSPMGRVNTEAFF.

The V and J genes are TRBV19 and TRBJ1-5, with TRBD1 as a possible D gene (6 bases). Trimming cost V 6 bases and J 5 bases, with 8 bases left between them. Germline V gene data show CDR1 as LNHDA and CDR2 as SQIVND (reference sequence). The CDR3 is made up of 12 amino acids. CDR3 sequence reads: CASSSGDQPQHF. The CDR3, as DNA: TGTGCCAGTAGCTCAGGGGATCAGCCCCAGCATTTT.

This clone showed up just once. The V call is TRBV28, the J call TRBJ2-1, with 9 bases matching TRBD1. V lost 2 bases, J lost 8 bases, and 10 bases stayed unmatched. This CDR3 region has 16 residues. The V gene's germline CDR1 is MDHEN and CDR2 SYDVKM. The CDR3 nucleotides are TGTGCCAGCAGTTTAAACAGGGGGCTCAGGGGCGATGAGCAGTTCTTC. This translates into CASSLNRGLRGDEQFF.

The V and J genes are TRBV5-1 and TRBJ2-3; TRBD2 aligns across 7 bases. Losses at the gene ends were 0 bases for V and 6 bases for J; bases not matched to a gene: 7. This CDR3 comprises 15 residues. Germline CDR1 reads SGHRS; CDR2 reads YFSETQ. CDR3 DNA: TGCGCCAGCAGCTTGGCAGCGGGAAATGTGGATACGCAGTATTTT. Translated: CASSLAAGNVDTQYF.

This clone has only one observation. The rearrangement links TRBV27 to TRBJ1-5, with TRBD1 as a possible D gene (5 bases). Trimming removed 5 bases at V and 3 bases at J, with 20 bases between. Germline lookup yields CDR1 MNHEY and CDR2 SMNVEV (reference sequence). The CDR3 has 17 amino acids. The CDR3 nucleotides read TGTGCCAGCAGTCCGGGGGGACGGTCGAGGGTCAATCAGCCCCAGCATTTT. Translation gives CASSPGGRSRVNQPQHF.

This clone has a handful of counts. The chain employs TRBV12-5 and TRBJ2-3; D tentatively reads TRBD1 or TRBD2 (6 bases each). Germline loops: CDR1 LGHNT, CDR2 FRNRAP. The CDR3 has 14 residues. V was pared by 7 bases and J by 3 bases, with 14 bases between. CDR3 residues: CASEGGGETDTQYF. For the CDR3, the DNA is TGTGCTAGTGAGGGGGGAGGTGAGACAGATACGCAGTATTTT.

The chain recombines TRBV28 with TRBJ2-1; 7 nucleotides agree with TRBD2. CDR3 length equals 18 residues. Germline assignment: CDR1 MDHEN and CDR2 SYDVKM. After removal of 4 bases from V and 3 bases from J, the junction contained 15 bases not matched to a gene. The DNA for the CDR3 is TGTGCCAGCAGTTCCTACCCAGGTCGGGGGACTAACTACAATGAGCAGTTCTTC. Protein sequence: CASSSYPGRGTNYNEQFF.

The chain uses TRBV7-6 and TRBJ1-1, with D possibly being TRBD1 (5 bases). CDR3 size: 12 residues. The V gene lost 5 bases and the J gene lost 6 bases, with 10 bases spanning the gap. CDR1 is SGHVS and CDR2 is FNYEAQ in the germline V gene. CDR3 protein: CASSGAGSEAFF. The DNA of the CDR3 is TGTGCCAGCAGCGGGGCGGGGTCTGAAGCTTTCTTT.

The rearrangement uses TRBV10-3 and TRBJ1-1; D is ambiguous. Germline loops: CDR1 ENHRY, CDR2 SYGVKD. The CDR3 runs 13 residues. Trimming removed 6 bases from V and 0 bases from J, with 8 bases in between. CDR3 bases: TGTGCCATCAGGAGGACGGTGAACACTGAAGCTTTCTTT. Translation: CAIRRTVNTEAFF.

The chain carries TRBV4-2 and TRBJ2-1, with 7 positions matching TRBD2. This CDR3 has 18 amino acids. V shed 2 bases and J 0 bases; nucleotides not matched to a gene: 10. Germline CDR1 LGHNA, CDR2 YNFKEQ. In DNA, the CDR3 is TGTGCCAGCAGCCAACTTTCTCCCGCTAGCGGCTCCTACAATGAGCAGTTCTTC. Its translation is CASSQLSPASGSYNEQFF.

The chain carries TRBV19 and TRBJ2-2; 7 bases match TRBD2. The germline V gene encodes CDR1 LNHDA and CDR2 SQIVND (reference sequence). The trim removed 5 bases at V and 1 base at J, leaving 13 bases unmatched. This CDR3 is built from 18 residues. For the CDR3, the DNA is TGTGCCAGTAGTCATATCGCCGGCCTAGCGGTGAACACCGGGGAGCTGTTTTTT. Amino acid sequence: CASSHIAGLAVNTGELFF.